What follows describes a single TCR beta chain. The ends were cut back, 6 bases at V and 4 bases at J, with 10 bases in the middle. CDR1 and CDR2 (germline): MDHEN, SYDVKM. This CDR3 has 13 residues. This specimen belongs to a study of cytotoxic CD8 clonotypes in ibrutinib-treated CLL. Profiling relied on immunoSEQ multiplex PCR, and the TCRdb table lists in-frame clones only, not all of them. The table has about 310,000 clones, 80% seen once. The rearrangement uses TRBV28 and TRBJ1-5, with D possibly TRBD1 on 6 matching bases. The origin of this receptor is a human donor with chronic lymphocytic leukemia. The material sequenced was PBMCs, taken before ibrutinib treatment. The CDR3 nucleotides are TGTGCCAGCAGATCAACAGGGAATCAGCCCCAGCATTTT. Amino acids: CASRSTGNQPQHF.